The 26 T cell receptor beta chains presented below share a single source sample, sequenced in a study of blood T cell repertoires in COVID-19. The method was immunoSEQ multiplex PCR; TCRdb's version includes in-frame clones alone and lacks a portion of them. The profile shows about 300,000 clones, roughly 90% of them singletons. The sample taken for sequencing was peripheral blood. The source of these receptors is a woman aged 25 to 45 with COVID-19, enrolled during active disease.

V usage is TRBV28 and J usage is TRBJ2-1; unclear D gene. Trimming stripped 2 bases from V and 6 bases from J, with 5 bases between. CDR3 length equals 12 residues. Germline loops: CDR1 MDHEN, CDR2 SYDVKM. The CDR3 DNA follows: TGTGCCAGCAGTTTAACTCTCAATGAGCAGTTCTTC. Translation gives CASSLTLNEQFF.

This clone was observed a single time. The chain uses TRBV27 and TRBJ2-7; tentatively, D is TRBD2 (5 bases). Germline assignment: CDR1 MNHEY and CDR2 SMNVEV (reference sequence). The CDR3 has 15 amino acids. V lost 2 bases and J lost 3, with 14 bases in between. This CDR3 is CASSLRAGGGYEQYF. CDR3 nucleotide sequence: TGTGCCAGCAGTTTAAGAGCCGGAGGCGGCTACGAGCAGTACTTC.

Worth noting for this clone: Additional DNA sequences in this sample encode the identical CDR3. The V call is TRBV19, the J call TRBJ1-1; 8 bases line up with TRBD1. Germline V lookup: CDR1 LNHDA, CDR2 SQIVND (reference sequence). J lost 2 bases, V lost 5 bases, and 4 bases had no gene match. The CDR3 runs to 14 residues. In nucleotides, the CDR3 is TGTGCCAGTAGTGGTGACAGGGGTAACACTGAAGCTTTCTTT. Residues: CASSGDRGNTEAFF.

The chain links TRBV4-1 to TRBJ1-4; 10 bases agree with TRBD1. The germline CDR1 and CDR2 sequences are MGHRA and YSYEKL. The CDR3 extends over 15 amino acids. V shed 4 bases, J shed 7 bases, and the junction held 6 bases outside the gene matches. Here the CDR3 DNA reads TGCGCCAGCAGCCTATCCGGGACAGGGGCTGAAAAACTGTTTTTT. It is translated as CASSLSGTGAEKLFF.

This clone has only a few counts. The rearrangement joins TRBV7-9 to TRBJ1-2; the match to TRBD1 covers 7 bases. CDR1 SEHNR and CDR2 FQNEAQ come from the germline V gene (reference sequence). The length of the CDR3 is 15 residues. The V segment lost 4 bases and the J segment 4 bases; nucleotides outside the gene matches: 9. CDR3 sequence reads: CASSWGQPTSYGYTF. In nucleotides, the CDR3 is TGTGCCAGCAGCTGGGGACAGCCAACCTCCTATGGCTACACCTTC.

V is TRBV6-1 and J is TRBJ1-6; no firm D call. Trimming left V 2 bases short and J 9 bases short, with 8 bases between. The CDR3 sequence is 13 residues long. Germline loops: CDR1 MNHNS, CDR2 SASEGT. CDR3 region: CASSERLSSPLHF. The CDR3 DNA sequence: TGTGCCAGCAGTGAAAGACTGTCTTCACCCCTCCACTTT.

The rearrangement joins TRBV4-1 to TRBJ2-5; TRBD2 agrees at 10 bases. The CDR3 has 14 residues. CDR1 MGHRA and CDR2 YSYEKL come from the germline V gene. J lost 3 bases, V lost 4 bases, and 2 bases had no gene match. For the CDR3, the DNA is TGCGCCAGCAGCCTCACTAGCGGGGAAGAGACCCAGTACTTC. Translation gives CASSLTSGEETQYF.

This clone was seen once. The genes are TRBV3-1 (or the pseudogene TRBV3-2) and TRBJ1-4, with D perhaps matching TRBD1 (5 bases). V lost 4 bases, J lost 6 bases, and 15 bases lay in between. From germline, CDR1 is LGHDT and CDR2 YNNKEL (reference sequence). The CDR3 consists of 15 residues. The CDR3 sequence: CASSLTGRGDEKLFF. The CDR3, as DNA: TGTGCCAGCAGCCTAACAGGTCGGGGGGATGAAAAACTGTTTTTT.

The V call is TRBV28, the J call TRBJ2-1; 7 nucleotides agree with TRBD2. The CDR3 covers 16 residues. V gave up 5 bases and J gave up 8 bases; unmatched junction bases: 15. Germline CDR1 and CDR2: MDHEN and SYDVKM. The CDR3 loop is CASSPSLSGRGDEQFF. The CDR3 nucleotides read TGTGCCAGCAGTCCCTCACTGTCTGGGAGGGGCGATGAGCAGTTCTTC.

The chain combines TRBV6-6 with TRBJ1-1; possibly TRBD1 for D (6 bases). Germline V gene lookup returns CDR1 MNHNY and CDR2 SVGAGI (reference sequence). The germline V and J ends were trimmed by 2 bases and 6 bases, with 10 bases remaining between them. The CDR3 totals 13 residues. CDR3: CASSYGGAPEAFF. CDR3 coding DNA: TGTGCCAGCAGTTACGGGGGGGCCCCTGAAGCTTTCTTT.

This chain joins TRBV10-3 and TRBJ2-3; D is perhaps TRBD1 (5 bases). V was clipped by 11 bases and J by 5 bases, with 23 bases between them. There are 15 residues in the CDR3. The V gene's germline CDR1 is ENHRY and CDR2 SYGVKD. The CDR3, as DNA: TGTGCCCTCGACGAACGTCTAGGGGCCCAAGATACGCAGTATTTT. Its protein product is CALDERLGAQDTQYF.

The chain couples TRBV5-4 to TRBJ1-1; D is perhaps TRBD1 (6 bases). Trimming left V 3 bases short and J 6 bases short, with 18 bases between. CDR1 is SGHNT, CDR2 YYREEE, per germline (reference sequence). This CDR3 comprises 15 residues. The CDR3 nucleotides are TGTGCCAGCAGCTCAGAGAATGACAGGCGATCTGAAGCTTTCTTT. It is translated as CASSSENDRRSEAFF. Looking up the rest from reference TRBV5-4 and TRBJ1-1 gives the full variable domain: ETGVTQSPTHLIKTRGQQVTLRCSSQSGHNTVSWYQQALGQGPQFIFQYYREEENGRGNFPPRFSGLQFPNYSSELNVNALELDDSALYLCASSSENDRRSEAFFGQGTRLTVV.

The V and J genes are TRBV7-2 and TRBJ2-2, with 7 bases lining up with TRBD2. CDR3 length equals 16 residues. Germline-derived CDR1 and CDR2 are SGHTA and FQGNSA. J was trimmed by 0 bases and V by 4 bases; bases with no gene match: 5. The CDR3 DNA is TGTGCCAGCAGCTGGGAGGGCAGGACGAACACCGGGGAGCTGTTTTTT. As protein: CASSWEGRTNTGELFF.

The rearrangement uses TRBV14 and TRBJ1-3, with 7 bases fitting TRBD1. Per the germline V gene, CDR1 is SGHDN and CDR2 is FVKESK. Trimming cost V 1 base and J 6 bases; bases outside gene matches: 15. The CDR3 is made up of 18 amino acids. CDR3 sequence reads: CASSQVGIRDRVVNTIYF. The CDR3, as DNA: TGTGCCAGCAGCCAAGTCGGCATACGGGACAGAGTGGTAAACACCATATATTTT.

This clone has a single count. Here the CDR3 DNA reads TGTGCCAGCAGTTCCCCAGGACAGGGGGACTATGGCTACACCTTC. Translating gives CASSSPGQGDYGYTF. The genes are TRBV27 and TRBJ1-2; 10 bases agree with TRBD1. The CDR3 covers 15 residues. V trimming: 4 bases; J trimming: 3 bases; junction bases outside the gene matches: 5. Germline-derived CDR1 and CDR2 are MNHEY and SMNVEV (reference sequence).

V and J are TRBV5-1 and TRBJ2-2, with TRBD1 matching 8 bases. The CDR3 is made up of 16 amino acids. Germline V CDR1 and CDR2: SGHRS, YFSETQ. V lost 4 bases, J lost 5 bases, and 10 bases stayed unmatched. CDR3 sequence reads: CASSQPRTGRTGELFF. DNA of the CDR3: TGCGCCAGCAGCCAACCCAGGACAGGGCGGACCGGGGAGCTGTTTTTT.

This rearrangement joins TRBV2 to TRBJ1-5; no definite D call. Trimming left V 4 bases short and J 6 bases short, with 16 bases between. Germline values: CDR1 SNHLY, CDR2 FYNNEI. The CDR3 is 15 residues long. CDR3 sequence: CASSAVPGGGQPQHF. CDR3 DNA: TGTGCCAGCAGTGCTGTCCCCGGAGGAGGTCAGCCCCAGCATTTT.

This clone has a single count. This chain connects TRBV24-1 to TRBJ2-7, with D tentatively TRBD1 (5 bases). Germline CDR1 KGHDR, CDR2 SFDVKD. The V and J ends lost 4 bases and 2 bases respectively, with 14 bases between them. This CDR3 has 15 amino acids. The CDR3 nucleotides read TGTGCCACCAGTGACCGACAGTCCGGCACCTACGAGCAGTACTTC. It is translated as CATSDRQSGTYEQYF.

The chain carries TRBV7-8 and TRBJ1-2; maybe TRBD1 (5 bases). Germline CDR1 SGHVS, CDR2 FQNEAQ. The CDR3 covers 15 residues. V lost 2 bases to trimming and J lost 4 bases, with 14 bases between them. The CDR3 loop reads CASSLYGRGAYGYTF. DNA for the CDR3: TGTGCCAGCAGCTTATATGGTAGGGGTGCCTATGGCTACACCTTC.

The chain links TRBV19 to TRBJ1-2; unclear D gene. CDR1 LNHDA and CDR2 SQIVND come from the germline V gene (reference sequence). This CDR3 comprises 11 residues. Deletions cut 5 bases from V and 8 bases from J, with 9 bases between. The CDR3 sequence is CASSAQRGYTF. CDR3 in DNA: TGTGCCAGTAGTGCCCAGAGGGGCTACACCTTC. Drawing the rest from reference TRBV19 and TRBJ1-2, the complete variable domain is DGGITQSPKYLFRKEGQNVTLSCEQNLNHDAMYWYRQDPGQGLRLIYYSQIVNDFQKGDIAEGYSVSREKKESFPLTVTSAQKNPTAFYLCASSAQRGYTFGSGTRLTVV.

The V and J genes are TRBV6-6 and TRBJ1-1, with D possibly TRBD1 on 6 matching bases. The CDR3 runs 16 residues. Germline CDR1 and CDR2: MNHNY and SVGAGI (reference sequence). V was trimmed by 7 bases and J by 0 bases, leaving 18 bases between them. CDR3 loop: CASTLWGGRVNTEAFF. The CDR3 coding sequence is TGTGCCAGCACCCTTTGGGGGGGGCGGGTGAACACTGAAGCTTTCTTT.

To note about this clone: A read error may account for a junction end that differs from germline. This chain joins TRBV13 and TRBJ1-2; D is ambiguous. Germline V gene sequence: CDR1 PRHDT, CDR2 FYEKMQ (reference sequence). This CDR3 region has 8 residues. In nucleotides, the CDR3 is TGTGCCAGCAGCTCGGCGGCCTTC. Amino acid sequence: CASSSAAF.

The chain's CDR3 is CASSYEASSSGNTIYF. The CDR3 coding sequence is TGTGCCAGCAGTTACGAGGCCTCTAGCTCTGGAAACACCATATATTTT. The V gene is TRBV6-2 or TRBV6-3, the J gene TRBJ1-3; D is ambiguous. The CDR3 length is 16 residues. V shed 2 bases and J shed 0 bases, with 11 bases lying between them. Germline CDR1 reads MNHEY; CDR2 reads SVGEGT.

The chain is built from TRBV7-9 and TRBJ1-4, with 7 nucleotides matching TRBD1. The J segment lost 8 bases and the V segment lost 5 bases, leaving 14 bases of the junction unmatched. Germline V gene sequence: CDR1 SEHNR, CDR2 FQNEAQ (reference sequence). The CDR3 length is 16 residues. CDR3 DNA sequence: TGTGCCAGCAGCCACCCCCTCCAGACAGGGAACGAAAAACTGTTTTTT. Protein sequence: CASSHPLQTGNEKLFF.

This sequence joins TRBV7-9 and TRBJ2-1, with 10 bases fitting TRBD2. After removal of 2 bases from V and 1 base from J, the junction contained 8 bases not matched to a gene. This CDR3 is 18 amino acids long. Germline lookup yields CDR1 SEHNR and CDR2 FQNEAQ (reference sequence). CDR3 in DNA: TGTGCCAGCAGCTTATGGTTAGGAGCGGGGGGGTCCTACAATGAGCAGTTCTTC. Amino acid sequence: CASSLWLGAGGSYNEQFF. Based on the CDR3 plus reference TRBV7-9 and TRBJ2-1, the full variable domain is DTGVSQNPRHKITKRGQNVTFRCDPISEHNRLYWYRQTLGQGPEFLTYFQNEAQLEKSRLLSDRFSAERPKGSFSTLEIQRTEQGDSAMYLCASSLWLGAGGSYNEQFFGPGTRLTVL.

This chain uses TRBV19 with TRBJ1-2; 8 bases line up with TRBD1. CDR1 is LNHDA and CDR2 is SQIVND in the germline V gene (reference sequence). The CDR3 spans 16 residues. With V trimmed by 3 bases and J by 8 bases, 14 bases remained unmatched. The CDR3 reads CASSISVRQGAGGYTF. The CDR3 region has the DNA TGTGCCAGTAGTATTAGCGTTCGGCAGGGGGCCGGGGGCTACACCTTC.